Below, one TCR beta chain is given with its context. This specimen comes from a study of blood T cell repertoires in COVID-19. Study-level background: Acute and convalescent COVID-19 samples came from the United States, Italy and Spain. PBMCs, B-cell-depleted T cells, or T cells were the source of the cDNA or gDNA that made up the material.

V was shortened by 4 bases and J by 9 bases, with 10 bases between the two germline ends. Germline CDR1 SNHLY, CDR2 FYNNEI. CDR3 size: 13 residues. Under the authors' procedure: The assay estimated nucleated cells by amplifying reference gene primers. Profiling relied on immunoSEQ multiplex PCR, and the TCRdb table lists in-frame clones only, not all of them. For V, J and clone size, that table is used; D and trimming come from the DNA. Altogether over 120,000 clones are present, over 75% being singletons, with the ten largest covering approximately 1.5%. This clonotype was obtained from a woman in her 50s with acute or convalescent COVID-19. This chain uses TRBV2 with TRBJ1-6; D is perhaps TRBD1 (5 bases). Specimen: peripheral blood. The DNA for the CDR3 is TGTGCCAGCAGTGCAGGGTATGGTTCACCCCTCCACTTT. Its protein is CASSAGYGSPLHF. Full variable domain (remainder filled in from reference TRBV2 and TRBJ1-6): EPEVTQTPSHQVTQMGQEVILRCVPISNHLYFYWYRQILGQKVEFLVSFYNNEISEKSEIFDDQFSVERPDGSNFTLKIRSTKLEDSAMYFCASSAGYGSPLHFGNGTRLTVT.